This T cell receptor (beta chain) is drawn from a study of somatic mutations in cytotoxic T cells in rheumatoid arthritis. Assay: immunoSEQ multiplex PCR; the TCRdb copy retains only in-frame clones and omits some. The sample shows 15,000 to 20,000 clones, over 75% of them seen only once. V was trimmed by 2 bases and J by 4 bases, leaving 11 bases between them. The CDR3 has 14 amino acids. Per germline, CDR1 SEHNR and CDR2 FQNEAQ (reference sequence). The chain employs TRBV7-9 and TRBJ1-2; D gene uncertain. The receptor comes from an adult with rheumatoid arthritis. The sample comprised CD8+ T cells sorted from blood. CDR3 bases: TGTGCCAGCAGCTTATGGGAGGTGGGCTATGGCTACACCTTC. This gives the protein CASSLWEVGYGYTF.